This T cell receptor beta chain emerged from a study of response to subunit inactivated influenza vaccine. This clonotype has a count of ten or more. Its antigen remains unknown. The CDR3 spans 16 residues. CDR1 and CDR2 (germline): SGHVS, FQNEAQ. Trimming at V came to 5 bases and at J to 2 bases, leaving 10 bases not matched to a gene. TCRdb re-called the RT-PCR reads with MiXCR, one entry per CDR3 protein. This sample has approximately 490,000 distinct CDR3 sequences, with roughly 7.9% found just once. Study outcomes and limitations: Authors suggested seasonal influenza vaccinations each recruit few new T cells.

The clonotype comes from a man between 50 and 75 years old who received an inactivated influenza vaccine. V and J are TRBV7-8 and TRBJ2-3, with 7 bases lining up with TRBD2. The starting material was PBMCs from blood, obtained roughly 24 months after vaccination. CDR3 in amino acids: CASSRYSGLTTDTQYF. In DNA form, the CDR3 reads TGTGCCAGCAGCCGATATAGCGGGTTAACCACAGATACGCAGTATTTT.